The TCR beta chain under discussion was sequenced for a study of T-cell memory formation after mild COVID-19 (dated by TCRdb to the early 2020s). Broadly, across the study: Most TCR sequence clusters were specific to one of the two donors. The cohort was made up of two young adult volunteers, one female and one male, who were previously healthy. Longitudinal TCRalpha and TCRbeta repertoire sequencing tracked T-cell clones expanding and contracting after mild COVID-19 in a couple of donors.

CDR1 SGHRS and CDR2 YFSETQ are derived from the germline V gene. V is trimmed back by 4 bases and J by 5 bases, and the junction contains 3 bases that no gene match accounts for. Spanning cysteine to phenylalanine, the CDR3 consists of 15 amino acids. The only DNA kept is the CDR3, 45 bases in frame from the first base. The paper's findings and limits, for the study overall: Clones that contracted from day 15 to 85 showed balanced CD4/CD8 phenotypes, whereas a second wave of clones that expanded from day 15 to 37 leaned towards CD4+. Contracting CD4+ clones were found mainly in CM and EM memory subsets, while CD8+ clones were enriched in EMRA. Only a couple of mild cases were covered by the study, and larger cohorts that include severe cases with pre-infection samples were considered necessary. The second-wave clones that peaked on day 37 were not confirmed to be SARS-CoV-2 specific. Some responding clones were found in pre-infection memory, which suggests that pre-existing cross-reactive memory T cells took part in the SARS-CoV-2 response.

PBMCs were isolated by Ficoll-Paque density gradient centrifugation. These reads were obtained on an Illumina NovaSeq 6000. Using 5'RACE with constant-segment primers, TCRalpha and TCRbeta cDNA libraries were constructed, with sample barcodes and unique molecular identifiers added in the process. RNA was extracted from every sample with Trizol reagent. Amplification of the libraries took two PCR steps, and the second step added a second sample barcode plus Illumina TruSeq adapters. The libraries were sequenced on an Illumina NovaSeq using 2 x 150 bp paired-end reads. Per the authors' processing: Demultiplexing of reads and collapsing into UMI-guided consensus sequences were performed with migec v1.2.7. With mixcr v2.1.11, UMI consensuses were aligned to TRA and TRB V and J templates and assembled into clonotypes. Expanded or contracted clonotypes were those called significant by both edgeR and NoisET, with noise models trained on biological replicates. For edgeR calls, the cutoffs were a false discovery rate-adjusted p below 0.01 and a log2 fold-change threshold of 1. As an exploratory analysis of dynamics, max-normalized trajectories of the 1000 most abundant clonotypes were examined by PCA with hierarchical clustering. Separately sequenced CD4+ and CD8+ repertoires were used to assign a CD4 or CD8 phenotype to each responding clone. TCRdb reran the public reads through fastp at Q25 and MiXCR, keeping productive beta chains. Rows merge per CDR3 protein into single entries with the most common DNA and genes. TCRdb, not the authors, supplied the V and J calls. A total of fewer than 700,000 distinct CDR3 sequences appear in this sample, approximately 21% of them only once. Of the sample, roughly 9.1% is held by the ten largest clones.

In this sample, this clonotype turned up a few times. Its antigen target is currently unknown. The input lacks base qualities; no much larger clone sits a single base away. Material: PBMCs or a T cell subset sorted from them (not recorded which). This chain joins TRBV5-1 to TRBJ2-1, with 13 central nucleotides matching TRBD2. The sequence derives from an adult woman who had mild COVID-19 (a few samples of this study predate the infection). The sample titles of this study are shuffled in the database, so cell type and time point are left out; the donor was told from shared clones. At the DNA level, the sequence is TGCGCCAGCAGCCCCACTAGCGGGGGGGACAATGAGCAGTTCTTC. Protein translation: CASSPTSGGDNEQFF.